Each of the 8 T cell receptor beta chains below was sequenced from the same sample in a study of control samples from healthy donors and cancer patients (dated by TCRdb to the early 2020s). Library preparation used the immunoSEQ multiplex PCR assay. TCRdb mirrors the immuneACCESS table, restricted to in-frame sequences. Some clones are absent from its copies; in checked studies, under half trace to an unresolved V gene, and the reason for the others is unknown. This sample is represented by about 49,000 clones; approximately 83% of them were singletons. The ten biggest clones cover approximately 3% of the sample. Source material: PBMCs. The receptors here all came from a woman between 45 and 65 years old with lung cancer.

The chain recombines TRBV7-3 with TRBJ2-1; 9 bases are a match to TRBD2. CDR3 size: 18 residues. V lost 1 base, J lost 6 bases, and 13 bases stayed unmatched. Germline assignment: CDR1 SGHTA and CDR2 FQGTGA. The CDR3 spells CASSLRGSGGSGGNEQFF. The CDR3 coding sequence is TGTGCCAGCAGCTTAAGGGGTAGCGGGGGTTCTGGGGGCAATGAGCAGTTCTTC.

The chain carries TRBV6-1 and TRBJ2-6; either TRBD1 or TRBD2 may supply D (5 bases each). CDR1 is MNHNS, CDR2 SASEGT, per germline. There are 14 residues in the CDR3. Trimming removed 3 bases from V and 3 bases from J, with 6 bases in between. The CDR3 nucleotides are TGTGCCAGCAGTGAGGGGGATGGGGCCAACGTCCTGACTTTC. It translates to CASSEGDGANVLTF.

A note on this clone: A read error may account for a junction end that differs from germline. The rearrangement uses TRBV9 and TRBJ1-1; TRBD1 agrees at 10 bases. The CDR3 length is 13 residues. The germline V gene encodes CDR1 SGDLS and CDR2 YYNGEE. The CDR3 DNA reads as TGTGCCAGCAGCGAGGGGACAGGGGCGGAAAGTGTCTTT. The encoded protein is CASSEGTGAESVF.

The chain combines TRBV6-6 with TRBJ2-3; a weak D match, TRBD2 (5 bases). The length of the CDR3 is 15 residues. V lost 2 bases and J lost 1, with 10 bases in between. Germline CDR1 reads MNHNY; CDR2 reads SVGAGI (reference sequence). DNA of the CDR3: TGTGCCAGCAGTTACGAGTGGGGAGGCACAGATACGCAGTATTTT. Translated: CASSYEWGGTDTQYF.

The genes are TRBV6-2 or TRBV6-3 and TRBJ2-1; weak D call: TRBD2 (6 bases). Trimming shortened V by 6 bases and J by 6 bases, and 15 bases separated the two germline ends. Germline-derived CDR1 and CDR2 are MNHEY and SVGEGT. CDR3 length: 14 amino acids. CDR3 nucleotides: TGTGCCAGCAGCCTCTCCGGGGGAGGCAATGAGCAGTTCTTC. It translates to CASSLSGGGNEQFF.

This chain connects TRBV12-3 or TRBV12-4 to TRBJ1-5, with 7 bases matching TRBD1. The CDR3 totals 13 residues. V was pared by 8 bases and J by 3 bases, with 4 bases of the junction left unmatched. In nucleotides, the CDR3 is TGTGCCAGCGGACAGGTTTACAATCAGCCCCAGCATTTT. Its translation is CASGQVYNQPQHF.

The chain joins TRBV5-1 to TRBJ1-1; maybe TRBD1 (5 bases). The CDR3 spans 17 residues. CDR1 SGHRS and CDR2 YFSETQ come from the germline V gene. Trimming pared 0 bases from V and 2 bases from J, leaving 17 bases between. CDR3: CASSLALGSRGNTEAFF. The CDR3 coding sequence is TGCGCCAGCAGCTTGGCCTTGGGGAGTAGGGGAAACACTGAAGCTTTCTTT.

The chain employs TRBV7-2 and TRBJ2-1; no firm D call. CDR1 and CDR2 (germline): SGHTA, FQGNSA. The CDR3 is 14 amino acids. V lost 3 bases to trimming and J lost 1 base, with 7 bases between them. The DNA of the CDR3 is TGTGCCAGCAGCTTCGATCGTTCCTACAATGAGCAGTTCTTC. Its translation is CASSFDRSYNEQFF.